These 15 T cell receptor beta chains came from one sample sequenced in a study of human thymus T cells. From resections taken during corrective heart surgery, the thymus tissue was obtained. Assay: immunoSEQ multiplex PCR; the TCRdb copy retains only in-frame clones and omits some. The sample consists of some 72,000 clones, 96% of them appearing once. Material for sequencing was thymus tissue. The receptors come from a boy younger than two with a congenital heart defect but otherwise immunologically healthy.

The V call is TRBV5-1, the J call TRBJ1-5; D not resolved. V was pared by 0 bases and J by 7 bases, with 8 bases between. This CDR3 contains 13 residues. Germline CDR1 reads SGHRS; CDR2 reads YFSETQ. CDR3 sequence reads: CASSLGEHQPQHF. The CDR3, as DNA: TGCGCCAGCAGCTTGGGGGAGCACCAGCCCCAGCATTTT.

The chain employs TRBV11-3 and TRBJ2-5, with D maybe TRBD2 (5 bases). V was pared by 2 bases and J by 2 bases, with 15 bases between. The CDR3 contains 16 residues. Germline CDR1 SGHNT, CDR2 YENEEA. The CDR3 here is CASSLMRTDCQETQYF. As DNA, the CDR3 is TGTGCCAGCAGCTTAATGCGGACTGATTGTCAAGAGACCCAGTACTTC.

The chain is built from TRBV11-2 and TRBJ2-7; D not resolved. There are 13 residues in the CDR3. Germline V gene sequence: CDR1 SGHAT, CDR2 FQNNGV. The germline V and J ends were trimmed by 6 bases and 3 bases, with 12 bases remaining between them. CDR3 DNA sequence: TGTGCCAGCAGTCCCCGACTCATCTACGAGCAGTACTTC. It specifies CASSPRLIYEQYF.

The chain combines TRBV20-1 with TRBJ2-3; D unclear. Per the germline V gene, CDR1 is DFQATT and CDR2 is SNEGSKA (reference sequence). The germline V and J ends were trimmed by 0 bases and 4 bases, with 2 bases remaining between them. The CDR3 is 11 amino acids. CDR3 DNA sequence: TGCAGTGCTAGAGATGCAGATACGCAGTATTTT. It is translated as CSARDADTQYF.

The V gene is TRBV19, the J gene TRBJ2-3; 9 bases match TRBD2. The CDR3 sequence is 16 residues long. The V gene end was trimmed by 4 bases and the J gene end by 0 bases; junction bases not matched to a gene: 5. Germline CDR1 and CDR2: LNHDA and SQIVND (reference sequence). DNA for the CDR3: TGTGCCAGTAGTACAGTAGCGGGGGAGAGCACAGATACGCAGTATTTT. This gives the protein CASSTVAGESTDTQYF.

This chain joins TRBV6-1 and TRBJ2-3; D tentatively fits TRBD1 or TRBD2 (6 bases each). Trimming left V 3 bases short and J 1 base short, with 20 bases between. Germline V gene lookup returns CDR1 MNHNS and CDR2 SASEGT. The CDR3 is 18 residues long. This CDR3 is CASSDPPKRGAGTDTQYF. For the CDR3, the DNA is TGTGCCAGCAGTGATCCCCCTAAAAGGGGGGCTGGCACAGATACGCAGTATTTT.

This clone was recorded once. The junction does not match germline at one end; this may be a read error. This rearrangement joins TRBV2 to TRBJ1-5, with a weak D call TRBD1 (5 bases). Per the germline V gene, CDR1 is SNHLY and CDR2 is FYNNEI. The CDR3 spans 15 residues. The CDR3 bases are TGTGCCAGCACTGTAGACGGGGGGAGCTATCAACCCCAGCATTTT. Translating it yields CASTVDGGSYQPQHF.

This chain connects TRBV11-2 to TRBJ1-6, with D perhaps TRBD1 (5 bases). This CDR3 is built from 19 residues. Germline-derived CDR1 and CDR2 are SGHAT and FQNNGV. With 2 bases removed from V and 7 bases from J, the gap between germline ends came to 24 bases. The CDR3 here is CASSLRVELVGTGNSPLHF. The CDR3 nucleotides are TGTGCCAGCAGCTTACGGGTCGAGTTGGTAGGGACTGGGAATTCACCCCTCCACTTT.

The rearrangement links TRBV6-5 to TRBJ2-1; 12 bases map to TRBD2. Germline loops: CDR1 MNHEY, CDR2 SVGAGI. CDR3 length: 15 amino acids. V trimming: 2 bases; J trimming: 7 bases; junction bases outside the gene matches: 3. The CDR3 DNA reads as TGTGCCAGCAGTTACACTAGCGGGGGGATAAATGAGCAGTTCTTC. As protein: CASSYTSGGINEQFF.

The V call is TRBV7-2, the J call TRBJ1-6; D unresolved. The CDR3 length is 15 residues. Trimming stripped 6 bases from V and 7 bases from J, with 16 bases between. Germline V gene sequence: CDR1 SGHTA, CDR2 FQGNSA. Here the CDR3 reads CASSEGVLGNSPLHF. The CDR3 coding sequence is TGTGCCAGCAGTGAGGGAGTTTTGGGGAATTCACCCCTCCACTTT.

This rearrangement joins TRBV5-6 to TRBJ2-1; D remains unclear. The CDR3 runs to 14 residues. The germline V gene encodes CDR1 SGHDT and CDR2 YYEEEE. V lost 4 bases and J 4 bases, leaving 12 bases between the germline ends. CDR3 loop: CASSMRVLYNEQFF. The CDR3, as DNA: TGTGCCAGCAGCATGAGAGTTTTATACAATGAGCAGTTCTTC. Supplemented by reference TRBV5-6 and TRBJ2-1, the full variable domain reads DAGVTQSPTHLIKTRGQQVTLRCSPKSGHDTVSWYQQALGQGPQFIFQYYEEEERQRGNFPDRFSGHQFPNYSSELNVNALLLGDSALYLCASSMRVLYNEQFFGPGTRLTVL.

The V and J genes are TRBV5-5 and TRBJ2-7, with D perhaps assigned TRBD1 or TRBD2 (5 bases each). Germline CDR1 SGHKS, CDR2 YYEKEE (reference sequence). The CDR3 runs to 16 residues. V lost 2 bases, J lost 2 bases, and 17 bases lay in between. The CDR3 sequence: CASSFPRDLRTYEQYF. In DNA, the CDR3 is TGTGCCAGCAGCTTTCCCAGGGACCTTAGAACCTACGAGCAGTACTTC.

DNA of the CDR3: TGTGCCAGCAGCTTTAAGGCAGCCGTTCAGGGCTACACCTTC. It is translated as CASSFKAAVQGYTF. The V call is TRBV5-6, the J call TRBJ1-2; D is ambiguous. V dropped 2 bases and J dropped 8 bases, with 16 bases sitting between them. Looked up from germline, CDR1 is SGHDT and CDR2 is YYEEEE. CDR3 length equals 14 residues. Variable domain in full (rest from reference TRBV5-6 and TRBJ1-2): DAGVTQSPTHLIKTRGQQVTLRCSPKSGHDTVSWYQQALGQGPQFIFQYYEEEERQRGNFPDRFSGHQFPNYSSELNVNALLLGDSALYLCASSFKAAVQGYTFGSGTRLTVV.

The chain has TRBV7-2 and TRBJ2-7; perhaps TRBD1 as D (7 bases). Germline loops: CDR1 SGHTA, CDR2 FQGNSA. V was cut by 5 bases and J by 0 bases, with 20 bases left in between. There are 17 residues in the CDR3. This chain's CDR3 is CASSLGQGGSFSYEQYF. DNA for the CDR3: TGTGCCAGCAGCCTAGGGCAGGGGGGTAGTTTCTCCTACGAGCAGTACTTC.

This clone was counted once. The V and J genes are TRBV6-6 and TRBJ1-3; D call uncertain. The CDR3 is made up of 15 amino acids. Germline lookup yields CDR1 MNHNY and CDR2 SVGAGI (reference sequence). V was cut by 0 bases and J by 4 bases, with 10 bases left in between. The CDR3 sequence is CASSYSWEGGNTIYF. The CDR3 DNA sequence: TGTGCCAGCAGTTACTCGTGGGAAGGGGGAAACACCATATATTTT.